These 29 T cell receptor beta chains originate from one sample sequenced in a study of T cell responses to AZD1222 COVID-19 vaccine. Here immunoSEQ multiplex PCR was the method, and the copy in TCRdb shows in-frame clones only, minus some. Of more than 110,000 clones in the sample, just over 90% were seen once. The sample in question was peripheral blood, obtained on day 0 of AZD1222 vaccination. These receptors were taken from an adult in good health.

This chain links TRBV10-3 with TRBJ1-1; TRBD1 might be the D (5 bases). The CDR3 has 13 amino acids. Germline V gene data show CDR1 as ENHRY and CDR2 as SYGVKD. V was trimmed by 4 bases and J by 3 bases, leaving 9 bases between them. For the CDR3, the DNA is TGTGCCATCAGTGTCGTCAGGGACACTGAAGCTTTCTTT. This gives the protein CAISVVRDTEAFF.

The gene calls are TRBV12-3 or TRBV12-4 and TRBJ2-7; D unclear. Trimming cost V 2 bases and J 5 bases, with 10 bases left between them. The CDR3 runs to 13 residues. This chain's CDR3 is CASSLWDRDEQYF. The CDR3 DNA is TGTGCCAGCAGTTTATGGGATAGGGACGAGCAGTACTTC.

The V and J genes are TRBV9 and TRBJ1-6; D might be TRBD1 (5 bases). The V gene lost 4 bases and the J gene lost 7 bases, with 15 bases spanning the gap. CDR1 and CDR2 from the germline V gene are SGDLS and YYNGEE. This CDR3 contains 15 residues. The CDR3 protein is CASSTTGTANSPLHF. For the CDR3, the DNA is TGTGCCAGCAGCACCACCGGGACCGCAAATTCACCCCTCCACTTT.

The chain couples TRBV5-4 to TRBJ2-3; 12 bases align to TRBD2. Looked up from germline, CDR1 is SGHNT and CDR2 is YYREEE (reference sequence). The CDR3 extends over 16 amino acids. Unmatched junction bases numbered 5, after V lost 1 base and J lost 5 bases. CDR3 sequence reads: CASSLLAGGSGDTQYF. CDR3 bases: TGTGCCAGCAGCTTGCTAGCGGGGGGGTCGGGAGATACGCAGTATTTT.

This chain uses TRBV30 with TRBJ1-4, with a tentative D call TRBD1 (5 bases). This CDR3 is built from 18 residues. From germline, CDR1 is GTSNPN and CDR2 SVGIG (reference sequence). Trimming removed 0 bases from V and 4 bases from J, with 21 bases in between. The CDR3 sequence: CAWSVGLVTGLYNEKLFF. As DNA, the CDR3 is TGTGCCTGGAGTGTAGGTCTCGTGACGGGACTCTATAATGAAAAACTGTTTTTT.

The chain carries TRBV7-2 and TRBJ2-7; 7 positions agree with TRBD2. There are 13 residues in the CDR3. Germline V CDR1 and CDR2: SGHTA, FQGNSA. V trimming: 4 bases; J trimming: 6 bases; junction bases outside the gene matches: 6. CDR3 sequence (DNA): TGTGCCAGCAGCTCTCGGACTAGTGGCGAGCAGTACTTC. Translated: CASSSRTSGEQYF.

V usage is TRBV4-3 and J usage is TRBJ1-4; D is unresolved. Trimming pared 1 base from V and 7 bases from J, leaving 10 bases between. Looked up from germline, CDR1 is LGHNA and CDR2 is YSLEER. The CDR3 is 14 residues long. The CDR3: CASSQVDGVEKLFF. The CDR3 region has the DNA TGCGCCAGCAGCCAAGTTGACGGGGTTGAAAAACTGTTTTTT.

This CDR3 is CATGRLAGLASSYEQYF. Written as DNA, the CDR3 is TGTGCCACCGGGCGTCTAGCGGGATTAGCAAGCTCCTACGAGCAGTACTTC. The chain couples TRBV10-3 to TRBJ2-7; 9 bases match TRBD2. J gave up 0 bases and V 10 bases, and 16 bases lay outside the gene matches. The CDR3 consists of 17 residues. Germline lookup yields CDR1 ENHRY and CDR2 SYGVKD.

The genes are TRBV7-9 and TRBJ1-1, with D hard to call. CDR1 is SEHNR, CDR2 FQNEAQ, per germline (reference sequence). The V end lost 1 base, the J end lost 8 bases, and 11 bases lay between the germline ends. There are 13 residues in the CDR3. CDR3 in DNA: TGTGCCAGCAGCTTAGATCCCCGGCCCGAAGCTTTCTTT. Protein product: CASSLDPRPEAFF.

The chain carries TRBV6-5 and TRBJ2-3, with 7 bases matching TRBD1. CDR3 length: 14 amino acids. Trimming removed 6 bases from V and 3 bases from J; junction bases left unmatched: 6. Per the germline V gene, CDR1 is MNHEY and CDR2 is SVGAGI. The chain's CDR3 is CASRTGLATDTQYF. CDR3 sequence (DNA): TGTGCCAGCAGGACAGGGTTGGCTACAGATACGCAGTATTTT.

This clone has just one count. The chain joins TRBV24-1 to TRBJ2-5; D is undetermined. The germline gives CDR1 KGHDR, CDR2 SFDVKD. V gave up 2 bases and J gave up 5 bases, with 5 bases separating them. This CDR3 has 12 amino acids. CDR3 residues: CATSDSGETQYF. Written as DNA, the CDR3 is TGTGCCACCAGTGATTCTGGGGAGACCCAGTACTTC.

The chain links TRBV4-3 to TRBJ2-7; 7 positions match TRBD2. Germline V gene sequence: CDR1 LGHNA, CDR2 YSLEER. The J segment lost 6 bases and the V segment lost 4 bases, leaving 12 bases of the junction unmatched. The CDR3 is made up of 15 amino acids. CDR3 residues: CASSLIAGLGGEQYF. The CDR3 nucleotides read TGCGCCAGCAGCCTTATAGCGGGTTTAGGCGGCGAGCAGTACTTC.

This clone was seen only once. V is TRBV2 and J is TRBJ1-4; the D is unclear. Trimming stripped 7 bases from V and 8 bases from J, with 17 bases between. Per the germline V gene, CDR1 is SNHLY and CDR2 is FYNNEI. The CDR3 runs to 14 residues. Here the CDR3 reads CASTFIGLGEKLFF. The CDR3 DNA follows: TGTGCCAGCACTTTCATAGGTTTAGGCGAAAAACTGTTTTTT.

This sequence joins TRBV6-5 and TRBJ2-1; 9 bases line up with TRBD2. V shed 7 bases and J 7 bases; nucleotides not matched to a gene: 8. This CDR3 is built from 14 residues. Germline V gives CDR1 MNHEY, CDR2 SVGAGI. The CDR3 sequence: CASTSAGGRNEQFF. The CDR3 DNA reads TGTGCCAGCACGTCGGCGGGGGGGCGAAATGAGCAGTTCTTC.

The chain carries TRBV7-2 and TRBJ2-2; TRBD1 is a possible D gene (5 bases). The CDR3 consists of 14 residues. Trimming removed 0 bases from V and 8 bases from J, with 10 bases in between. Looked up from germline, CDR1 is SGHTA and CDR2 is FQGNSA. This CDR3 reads CASSLALRTGELFF. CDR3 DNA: TGTGCCAGCAGCTTAGCTCTAAGGACAGGGGAGCTGTTTTTT. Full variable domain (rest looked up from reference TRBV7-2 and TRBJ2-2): GAGVSQSPSNKVTEKGKDVELRCDPISGHTALYWYRQSLGQGLEFLIYFQGNSAPDKSGLPSDRFSAERTGGSVSTLTIQRTQQEDSAVYLCASSLALRTGELFFGEGSRLTVL.

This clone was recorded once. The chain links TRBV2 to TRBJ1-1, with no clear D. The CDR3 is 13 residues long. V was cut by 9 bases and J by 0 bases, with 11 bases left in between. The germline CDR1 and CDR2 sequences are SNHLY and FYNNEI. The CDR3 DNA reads TGTGCCAGTTTCAGCGCAATGAACACTGAAGCTTTCTTT. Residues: CASFSAMNTEAFF.

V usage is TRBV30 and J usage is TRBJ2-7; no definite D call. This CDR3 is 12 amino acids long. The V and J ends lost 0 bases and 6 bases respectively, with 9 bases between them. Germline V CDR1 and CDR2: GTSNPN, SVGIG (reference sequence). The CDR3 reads CAWSVSGFEQYF. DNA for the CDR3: TGTGCCTGGAGTGTGTCTGGGTTCGAGCAGTACTTC.

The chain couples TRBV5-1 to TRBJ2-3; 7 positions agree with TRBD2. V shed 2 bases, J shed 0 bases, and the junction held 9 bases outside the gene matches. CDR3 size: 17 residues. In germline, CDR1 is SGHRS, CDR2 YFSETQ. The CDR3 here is CASSLGLGGGSTDTQYF. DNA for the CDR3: TGCGCCAGCAGCTTAGGACTGGGCGGGGGTAGCACAGATACGCAGTATTTT.

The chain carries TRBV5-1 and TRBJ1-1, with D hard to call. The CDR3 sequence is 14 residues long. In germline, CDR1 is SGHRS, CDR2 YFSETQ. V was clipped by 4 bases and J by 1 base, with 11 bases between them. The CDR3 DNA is TGCGCCAGCAGCCTACGGACGGCGAACACTGAAGCTTTCTTT. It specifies CASSLRTANTEAFF.

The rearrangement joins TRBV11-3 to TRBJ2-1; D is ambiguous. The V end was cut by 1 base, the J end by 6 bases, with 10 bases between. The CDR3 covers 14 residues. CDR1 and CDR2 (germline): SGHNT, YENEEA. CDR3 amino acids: CASSLGGWGNEQFF. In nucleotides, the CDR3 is TGTGCCAGCAGCTTAGGGGGTTGGGGCAATGAGCAGTTCTTC. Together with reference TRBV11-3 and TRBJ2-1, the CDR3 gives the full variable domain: EAGVVQSPRYKIIEKKQPVAFWCNPISGHNTLYWYLQNLGQGPELLIRYENEEAVDDSQLPKDRFSAERLKGVDSTLKIQPAELGDSAVYLCASSLGGWGNEQFFGPGTRLTVL.

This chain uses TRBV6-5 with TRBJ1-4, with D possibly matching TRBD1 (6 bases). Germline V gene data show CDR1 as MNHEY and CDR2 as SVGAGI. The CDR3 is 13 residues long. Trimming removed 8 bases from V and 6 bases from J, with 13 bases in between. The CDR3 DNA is TGTGCCAGCTCGCGGGGGCGGTATGAAAAACTGTTTTTT. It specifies CASSRGRYEKLFF.

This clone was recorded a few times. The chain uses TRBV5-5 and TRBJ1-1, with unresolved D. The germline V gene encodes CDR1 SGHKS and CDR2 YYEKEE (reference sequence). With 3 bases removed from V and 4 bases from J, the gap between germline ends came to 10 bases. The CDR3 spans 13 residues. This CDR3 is CASSWRIGTEAFF. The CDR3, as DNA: TGTGCCAGCAGCTGGAGGATCGGCACTGAAGCTTTCTTT.

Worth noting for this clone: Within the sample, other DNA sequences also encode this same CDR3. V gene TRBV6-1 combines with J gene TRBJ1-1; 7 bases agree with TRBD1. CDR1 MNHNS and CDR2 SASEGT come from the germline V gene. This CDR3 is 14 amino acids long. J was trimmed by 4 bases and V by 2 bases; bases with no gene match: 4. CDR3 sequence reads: CASSEQGGGTEAFF. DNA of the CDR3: TGTGCCAGCAGTGAACAGGGGGGAGGCACTGAAGCTTTCTTT.

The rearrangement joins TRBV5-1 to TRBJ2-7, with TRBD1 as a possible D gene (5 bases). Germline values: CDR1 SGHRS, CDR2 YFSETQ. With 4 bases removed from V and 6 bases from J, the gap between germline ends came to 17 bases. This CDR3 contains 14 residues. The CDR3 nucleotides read TGCGCCAGCAGCCCGGTTCAGGGAAGTCTCGAGCAGTACTTC. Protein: CASSPVQGSLEQYF.

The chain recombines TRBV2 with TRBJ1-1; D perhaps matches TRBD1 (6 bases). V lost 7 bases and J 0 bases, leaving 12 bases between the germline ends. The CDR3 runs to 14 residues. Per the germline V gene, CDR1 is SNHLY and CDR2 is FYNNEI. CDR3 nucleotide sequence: TGTGCCAGCAATCTACAGGGCATGAACACTGAAGCTTTCTTT. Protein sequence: CASNLQGMNTEAFF.

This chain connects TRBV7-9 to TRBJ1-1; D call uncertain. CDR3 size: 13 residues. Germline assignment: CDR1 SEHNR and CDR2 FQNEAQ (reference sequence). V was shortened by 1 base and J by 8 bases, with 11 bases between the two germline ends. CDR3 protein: CASSLGRSYEAFF. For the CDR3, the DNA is TGTGCCAGCAGCTTAGGTAGGTCCTACGAAGCTTTCTTT.

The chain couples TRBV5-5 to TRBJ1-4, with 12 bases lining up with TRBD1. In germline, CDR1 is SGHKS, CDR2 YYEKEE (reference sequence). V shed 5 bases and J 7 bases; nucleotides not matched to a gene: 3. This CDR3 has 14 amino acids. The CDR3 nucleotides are TGTGCCAGCAGGGGACAGGGGGCAAGTGAAAAACTGTTTTTT. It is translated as CASRGQGASEKLFF.

The CDR3 nucleotides are TGTGCCAGCGGTAACAGGGGGAACACTGAAGCTTTCTTT. This encodes CASGNRGNTEAFF. The chain carries TRBV7-8 and TRBJ1-1; 7 bases map to TRBD1. Unmatched junction bases numbered 4, after V lost 8 bases and J lost 1 base. The germline V gene has CDR1 SGHVS and CDR2 FQNEAQ. The CDR3 runs 13 residues.

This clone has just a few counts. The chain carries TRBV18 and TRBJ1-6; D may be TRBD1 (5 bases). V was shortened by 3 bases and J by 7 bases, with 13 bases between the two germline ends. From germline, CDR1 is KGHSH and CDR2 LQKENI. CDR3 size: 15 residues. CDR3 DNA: TGTGCCAGCTCACCGAGTGTCCAGGGAAATTCACCCCTCCACTTT. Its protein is CASSPSVQGNSPLHF.